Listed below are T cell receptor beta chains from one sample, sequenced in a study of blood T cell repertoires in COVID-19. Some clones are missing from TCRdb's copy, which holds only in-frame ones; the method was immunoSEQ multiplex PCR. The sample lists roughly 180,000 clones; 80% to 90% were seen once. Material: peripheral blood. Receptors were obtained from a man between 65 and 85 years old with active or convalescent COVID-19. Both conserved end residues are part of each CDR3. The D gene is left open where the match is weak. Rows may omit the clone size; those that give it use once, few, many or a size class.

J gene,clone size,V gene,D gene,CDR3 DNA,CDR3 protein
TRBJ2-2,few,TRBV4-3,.,TGCGCCAGCAGCCAAGAGGGCTTTTCCGGGGAGCTGTTTTTT,CASSQEGFSGELFF
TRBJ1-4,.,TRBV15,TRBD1,TGTGCCACCAGCAGAGATTACCTGGCAGGGGGCCGGGATGAAAAACTGTTTTTT,CATSRDYLAGGRDEKLFF
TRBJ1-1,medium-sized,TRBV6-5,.,TGTGCCAGCAGACTAAAAGGGGGTAGGGACACTGAAGCTTTCTTT,CASRLKGGRDTEAFF
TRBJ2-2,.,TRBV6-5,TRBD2,TGTGCCAGCAGAATGAGCGGGGCAAACACCGGGGAGCTGTTTTTT,CASRMSGANTGELFF
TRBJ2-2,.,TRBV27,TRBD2,TGTGCCGTGTCCCACGGGGGGTCGGACACCGGGGAGCTGTTTTTT,CAVSHGGSDTGELFF
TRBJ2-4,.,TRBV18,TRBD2,TGTGCCAGCTCACCACCTCCGGGACTAGCGGGAGTATCGGCCAAAAACATTCAGTACTTC,CASSPPPGLAGVSAKNIQYF
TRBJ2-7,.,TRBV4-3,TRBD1,TGCGCCAGCAGCCAAGGTCAGGGGGCGGGCTCCTACGAGCAGTACTTC,CASSQGQGAGSYEQYF
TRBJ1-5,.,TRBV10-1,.,TGCGCCAGCAGCGGTAAGCATTTT,CASSGKHF
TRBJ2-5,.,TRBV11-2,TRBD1,TGTGCCAGCAGCTCGGGACAGGGGGGAGAGACCCAGTACTTC,CASSSGQGGETQYF
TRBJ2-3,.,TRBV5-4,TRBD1,TGTGCCAGCAGCGAAGGGGACAGGGGGCGCACAGATACGCAGTATTTT,CASSEGDRGRTDTQYF
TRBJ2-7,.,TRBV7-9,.,TGTGCCACGACTAGGAGTTCGAGCTCCTACGAGCAGTACTTC,CATTRSSSSYEQYF
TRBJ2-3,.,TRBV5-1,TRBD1,TGCGCCAGCAGCGCTGGGACAGGGAGGACAGATACGCAGTATTTT,CASSAGTGRTDTQYF
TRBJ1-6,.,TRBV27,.,TGTGCCAGCAGTTTGGTTAGGGGGGGTGGGTATTCACCCCTCCACTTT,CASSLVRGGGYSPLHF
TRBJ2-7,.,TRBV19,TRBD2,TGTGCCAGTAGCCAAGGGACTAGCGGGTTGGGCGAGCAGTACTTC,CASSQGTSGLGEQYF
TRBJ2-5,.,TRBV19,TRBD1,TGTGCCAGTAGTTTTGCGGGCAGGGGGCACCAAGAGACCCAGTACTTC,CASSFAGRGHQETQYF
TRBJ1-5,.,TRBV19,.,TGTGCCAGTAGTCCCACTGGACAGACGCGAGGTCAGCCCCAGCATTTT,CASSPTGQTRGQPQHF
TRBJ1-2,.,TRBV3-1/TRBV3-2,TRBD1,TGTGCCAGCAGCCAGGGACAGGTCTATGGCTACACCTTC,CASSQGQVYGYTF
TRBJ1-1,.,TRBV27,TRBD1,TGTGCCAGCAGTACTAGACAGGGGAACACTGAAGCTTTCTTT,CASSTRQGNTEAFF
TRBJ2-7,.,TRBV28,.,TGTGCCAGCAGTGGGCAGGTCTACGAGCAGTACTTC,CASSGQVYEQYF
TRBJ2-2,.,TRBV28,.,TGTGCCACCTGGGGAGGCGCAACGAGGGCCGGGGAGCTGTTTTTT,CATWGGATRAGELFF
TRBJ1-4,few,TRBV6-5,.,TGTGCCAGCAGTTACGGAGATTATACCAGAAAACTGTTTTTT,CASSYGDYTRKLFF
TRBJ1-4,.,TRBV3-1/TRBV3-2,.,TGTGCCAGCAGCCAAGGTGACAGAGAATGTGAAAAACTGTTTTTT,CASSQGDRECEKLFF
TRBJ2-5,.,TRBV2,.,TGTGCCAGCAGGGCAGACAAAGAGACCCAGTACTTC,CASRADKETQYF
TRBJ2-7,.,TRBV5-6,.,TGTGCCAGCAGCTTGGAACAGACCACCTACGAGCAGTACTTC,CASSLEQTTYEQYF
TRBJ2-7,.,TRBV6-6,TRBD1,TGTGCCAGCAGGCAGACCCAACAGGGGATATACGAGCAGTACTTC,CASRQTQQGIYEQYF
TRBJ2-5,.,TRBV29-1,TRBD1,TGCAGCGTTACACGGACAGGGTTGGTGGAGACCCAGTACTTC,CSVTRTGLVETQYF
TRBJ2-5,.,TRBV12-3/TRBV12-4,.,TGTGCCAGCAGTTCCCAGGGTGTGGAGACCCAGTACTTC,CASSSQGVETQYF
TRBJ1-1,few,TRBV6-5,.,TGTGCCAGCAGTTACTCGGGGGGGGACACTGAAGCTTTCTTT,CASSYSGGDTEAFF
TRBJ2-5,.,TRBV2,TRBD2,TGTGCCAGCTACGGACTAGCGGGGGGCAGAGAGACCCAGTACTTC,CASYGLAGGRETQYF
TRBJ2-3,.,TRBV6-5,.,TGTGCCAGCAGTTACATGGCCTCCCCCACAGATACGCAGTATTTT,CASSYMASPTDTQYF
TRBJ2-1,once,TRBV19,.,TGTGCCAGTAGTTACACAAGAACTGAGCAGTTCTTC,CASSYTRTEQFF
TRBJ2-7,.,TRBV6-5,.,TGTGCCAGCAGTCCCGGGGGTAGCTCCTACGAGCAGTACTTC,CASSPGGSSYEQYF
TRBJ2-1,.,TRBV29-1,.,TGCAGCACGGACCTAGCCGGGGGCTCCTACAATGAGCAGTTCTTC,CSTDLAGGSYNEQFF
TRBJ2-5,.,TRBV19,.,TGTGCCAGTAAGGCAGAGGCAGGGAAGGTCCAGACCCAGTACTTC,CASKAEAGKVQTQYF
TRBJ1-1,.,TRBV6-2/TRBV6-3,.,TGTGCCAGCAGTTTCCTCGGGTGGACTGAAGCTTTCTTT,CASSFLGWTEAFF
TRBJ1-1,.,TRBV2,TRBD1,TGTGCCAGCAGTGAAGGGACAGGGTCGGGGACTGAAGCTTTCTTT,CASSEGTGSGTEAFF
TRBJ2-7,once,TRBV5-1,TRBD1,TGCGCCAGCAACCCTCGTGGACAGGGGGCCTACGAGCAGTACTTC,CASNPRGQGAYEQYF
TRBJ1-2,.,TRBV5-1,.,TGCGCCAGCAGCTATGCGCCGATCGGGGGCTACACCTTC,CASSYAPIGGYTF